The 25 T cell receptor beta chains reported below all come from one sample, sequenced in a study of blood T cell repertoires in COVID-19. TCRdb keeps only in-frame clones here, not all; method: immunoSEQ multiplex PCR. Among about 270,000 clones listed, 80% to 90% were seen once. The sequenced sample consisted of peripheral blood. These receptors were collected from a woman in her 70s with COVID-19, enrolled during active disease.

The V and J genes are TRBV6-5 and TRBJ2-7; possibly TRBD1 for D (5 bases). V was pared by 10 bases and J by 3 bases, with 13 bases between. Germline CDR1 reads MNHEY; CDR2 reads SVGAGI. This CDR3 has 12 amino acids. The CDR3 sequence: CATPGQNYEQYF. The CDR3 DNA reads TGTGCCACCCCCGGACAAAACTACGAGCAGTACTTC.

The V call is TRBV4-2, the J call TRBJ2-7, with 9 bases that match TRBD1. This CDR3 is built from 19 residues. V was clipped by 4 bases and J by 3 bases; unmatched bases: 19. In germline, CDR1 is LGHNA, CDR2 YNFKEQ. The CDR3 loop reads CASSLTTFSGQGYFYEQYF. CDR3 DNA sequence: TGTGCCAGCAGCCTCACCACATTTTCGGGACAGGGCTATTTCTACGAGCAGTACTTC.

This sequence joins TRBV9 and TRBJ2-7; unclear D gene. The CDR3 is made up of 14 amino acids. Deletions cut 0 bases from V and 0 bases from J, with 7 bases between. The germline CDR1 and CDR2 sequences are SGDLS and YYNGEE. This CDR3 reads CASSVGHSSYEQYF. Written as DNA, the CDR3 is TGTGCCAGCAGCGTAGGTCATAGCTCCTACGAGCAGTACTTC.

The chain combines TRBV7-2 with TRBJ1-4; 7 bases fit TRBD1. The junction had 8 bases not matched to a gene; V was cut back by 2 bases and J by 2 bases. The CDR3 loop spans 17 amino acids. Germline CDR1 SGHTA, CDR2 FQGNSA. For the CDR3, the DNA is TGTGCCAGCAGCTTACAGGGGGAATGGTGGACTAATGAAAAACTGTTTTTT. Amino acids: CASSLQGEWWTNEKLFF.

On this clone: Other DNA sequences in this sample translate to the same CDR3. The gene calls are TRBV27 and TRBJ1-2, with 10 nucleotides matching TRBD1. J was trimmed by 7 bases and V by 3 bases; bases with no gene match: 2. Germline assignment: CDR1 MNHEY and CDR2 SMNVEV (reference sequence). The CDR3 extends over 13 amino acids. DNA for the CDR3: TGTGCCAGCAGTTTGGGGACAGGGGTTGGCTACACCTTC. This translates into CASSLGTGVGYTF.

The genes are TRBV19 and TRBJ1-1; 8 positions match TRBD1. Germline assignment: CDR1 LNHDA and CDR2 SQIVND (reference sequence). This CDR3 contains 14 residues. Germline trimming cut 3 bases from V and 5 bases from J; bases unmatched to any gene: 5. CDR3 nucleotide sequence: TGTGCCAGTAGTATCGGCCGGGACAGGACTGAAGCTTTCTTT. Residues: CASSIGRDRTEAFF.

This clone appeared once. This chain connects TRBV29-1 to TRBJ1-1; 7 bases map to TRBD1. Germline V lookup: CDR1 SQVTM, CDR2 ANQGSEA. The CDR3 is 14 residues long. V shed 7 bases, J shed 1 base, and the junction held 9 bases outside the gene matches. CDR3 bases: TGCAGCGCAGAGCGCAGGGGGGCGAACACTGAAGCTTTCTTT. Its protein is CSAERRGANTEAFF. Drawing the rest from reference TRBV29-1 and TRBJ1-1, the complete variable domain is SAVISQKPSRDICQRGTSLTIQCQVDSQVTMMFWYRQQPGQSLTLIATANQGSEATYESGFVIDKFPISRPNLTFSTLTVSNMSPEDSSIYLCSAERRGANTEAFFGQGTRLTVV.

This chain connects TRBV30 to TRBJ1-3; D unresolved. CDR3 length equals 15 residues. V was clipped by 2 bases and J by 4 bases, with 15 bases between them. Germline V gives CDR1 GTSNPN, CDR2 SVGIG (reference sequence). The CDR3 loop is CAWSFPDLGGNTIYF. CDR3 sequence (DNA): TGTGCCTGGAGTTTCCCGGACTTGGGAGGAAACACCATATATTTT.

This sequence joins TRBV27 and TRBJ2-3; perhaps TRBD1 as D (6 bases). V dropped 5 bases and J dropped 0 bases, with 12 bases sitting between them. CDR1 is MNHEY and CDR2 is SMNVEV in the germline V gene (reference sequence). The CDR3 sequence is 15 residues long. The CDR3 coding sequence is TGTGCCAGCAGTGAGGGGGAATCTAGCACAGATACGCAGTATTTT. Amino acids: CASSEGESSTDTQYF.

The DNA of the CDR3 is TGTGCCAGCAGCCAAGTAGGGGGTGACCAGCCCCAGCATTTT. Its translation is CASSQVGGDQPQHF. The V call is TRBV3-1 (or the pseudogene TRBV3-2), the J call TRBJ1-5; D is perhaps TRBD1 (6 bases). With 1 base removed from V and 7 bases from J, the gap between germline ends came to 11 bases. Germline CDR1 LGHDT, CDR2 YNNKEL (reference sequence). This CDR3 region has 14 residues.

The chain joins TRBV4-1 to TRBJ1-1, with D uncertain. The CDR3 runs 13 residues. CDR1 MGHRA and CDR2 YSYEKL come from the germline V gene. Trimming removed 0 bases from V and 5 bases from J, with 7 bases in between. The chain's CDR3 is CASSQDPSTEAFF. The DNA of the CDR3 is TGCGCCAGCAGCCAAGACCCGTCTACTGAAGCTTTCTTT.

The chain has TRBV2 and TRBJ2-1, with a weak D call TRBD2 (5 bases). CDR1 and CDR2 from the germline V gene are SNHLY and FYNNEI. The V gene lost 6 bases and the J gene lost 1 base, with 13 bases spanning the gap. This CDR3 is 15 amino acids long. The CDR3 DNA reads as TGTGCCAGCAGGGGCCTCAGCGGATCCTACAATGAGCAGTTCTTC. As protein: CASRGLSGSYNEQFF.

The chain uses TRBV5-1 and TRBJ1-4; D is unclear. This CDR3 is 15 amino acids long. The germline V gene encodes CDR1 SGHRS and CDR2 YFSETQ. The V end lost 2 bases, the J end lost 0 bases, and 8 bases lay between the germline ends. The DNA of the CDR3 is TGCGCCAGCAGCTTCCGCCCAGCAACTAATGAAAAACTGTTTTTT. Protein product: CASSFRPATNEKLFF.

This clone turned up a few times. This chain links TRBV19 with TRBJ2-3; TRBD1 might be the D (6 bases). Trimming left V 3 bases short and J 4 bases short, with 14 bases between. The CDR3 runs 15 residues. CDR1 is LNHDA, CDR2 SQIVND, per germline (reference sequence). CDR3 nucleotide sequence: TGTGCCAGTAGTATTTGGGGGCAGGGGTCAGATACGCAGTATTTT. It encodes CASSIWGQGSDTQYF.

CDR3 coding DNA: TGTGCCAGCAGCTTAGGGACCGGAGGAGCCTACGAGCAGTACTTC. Its translation is CASSLGTGGAYEQYF. V gene TRBV11-2 combines with J gene TRBJ2-7, with D tentatively TRBD2 (5 bases). From germline, CDR1 is SGHAT and CDR2 FQNNGV. V lost 1 base and J lost 2, with 12 bases in between. The CDR3 runs to 15 residues. The whole variable domain, filled in from reference TRBV11-2 and TRBJ2-7, reads EAGVAQSPRYKIIEKRQSVAFWCNPISGHATLYWYQQILGQGPKLLIQFQNNGVVDDSQLPKDRFSAERLKGVDSTLKIQPAKLEDSAVYLCASSLGTGGAYEQYFGPGTRLTVT.

This clone came up once. The rearrangement joins TRBV19 to TRBJ2-1, with 10 bases fitting TRBD1. Trimming at V came to 2 bases and at J to 8 bases, leaving 6 bases not matched to a gene. The CDR3 consists of 15 residues. CDR1 and CDR2 from the germline V gene are LNHDA and SQIVND (reference sequence). The CDR3 DNA reads TGTGCCAGTAGTATAATGGGACAGGGGTTTGATGAGCAGTTCTTC. Protein product: CASSIMGQGFDEQFF.

This chain uses TRBV12-3 or TRBV12-4 with TRBJ2-1, with D perhaps TRBD1 (6 bases). The CDR3 runs to 11 residues. Trimming removed 6 bases at V and 10 bases at J, with 10 bases between. The CDR3 sequence: CASSPRGEQFF. The CDR3 DNA sequence: TGTGCCAGCAGCCCAAGGGGGGAGCAGTTCTTC.

The chain has TRBV7-2 and TRBJ2-5; no definite D call. The V end lost 5 bases, the J end lost 4 bases, and 5 bases lay between the germline ends. The CDR3 has 11 residues. Germline V gives CDR1 SGHTA, CDR2 FQGNSA. The CDR3 loop is CASSPLETQYF. The CDR3 DNA is TGTGCCAGCAGCCCATTAGAGACCCAGTACTTC.

The chain is built from TRBV30 and TRBJ2-7, with D perhaps TRBD2 (6 bases). The germline gives CDR1 GTSNPN, CDR2 SVGIG (reference sequence). V lost 0 bases to trimming and J lost 7 bases, with 19 bases between them. CDR3 length: 15 residues. The CDR3 DNA is TGTGCCTGGAGTGTTAGTTTAGGAGGGACCTGGGAGCAGTACTTC. This codes for CAWSVSLGGTWEQYF.

The chain uses TRBV3-1 (or the pseudogene TRBV3-2) and TRBJ1-4, with D hard to call. Germline CDR1 and CDR2: LGHDT and YNNKEL (reference sequence). Trimming removed 3 bases from V and 2 bases from J, with 10 bases in between. The CDR3 has 15 amino acids. The CDR3 region is CASSQGGGTNEKLFF. The CDR3, as DNA: TGTGCCAGCAGCCAGGGAGGAGGCACTAATGAAAAACTGTTTTTT.

Only one count was recorded for this clone. The rearrangement uses TRBV28 and TRBJ2-1, with TRBD2 identical over 15 bases. V shed 4 bases and J 8 bases; nucleotides not matched to a gene: 9. The CDR3 length is 17 residues. The germline gives CDR1 MDHEN, CDR2 SYDVKM. The CDR3 sequence is CASSSWTSGGAFDEQFF. DNA for the CDR3: TGTGCCAGCAGTTCCTGGACTAGCGGGGGGGCTTTCGATGAGCAGTTCTTC.

The chain combines TRBV5-6 with TRBJ2-1, with D perhaps TRBD1 (5 bases). Trimming removed 4 bases from V and 0 bases from J, with 11 bases in between. Germline CDR1 SGHDT, CDR2 YYEEEE. CDR3 length: 15 residues. The CDR3 protein is CASSLPRGSYNEQFF. The CDR3 bases are TGTGCCAGCAGCCTGCCTAGGGGCTCCTACAATGAGCAGTTCTTC.

This chain joins TRBV7-2 and TRBJ2-7; TRBD2 matches 8 bases. CDR3 length: 15 amino acids. Germline values: CDR1 SGHTA, CDR2 FQGNSA. Losses at the gene ends were 1 base for V and 4 bases for J; bases not matched to a gene: 6. The CDR3 loop reads CASSLDGGAGYEQYF. The CDR3 DNA is TGTGCCAGCAGCTTAGACGGGGGGGCCGGTTACGAGCAGTACTTC.

This clone appeared a single time. As DNA, the CDR3 is TGCGCCAGCAGCTTGCCCACCAGCGGGGCGACTTTCAATGAGCAGTTCTTC. Amino acids: CASSLPTSGATFNEQFF. The rearrangement uses TRBV5-1 and TRBJ2-1; 7 nucleotides align to TRBD2. The CDR3 spans 17 residues. Germline trimming cut 1 base from V and 6 bases from J; bases unmatched to any gene: 13. Germline CDR1 is SGHRS and CDR2 is YFSETQ.

The chain is built from TRBV29-1 and TRBJ1-2, with a possible D match to TRBD1 (6 bases). Trimming stripped 7 bases from V and 2 bases from J, with 14 bases between. Germline lookup yields CDR1 SQVTM and CDR2 ANQGSEA. This CDR3 contains 13 residues. CDR3 bases: TGCAGCGCCGAGGGGGGGCCAAACTATGGCTACACCTTC. It encodes CSAEGGPNYGYTF.